The clone carrying this T cell receptor (beta chain) was recorded at least ten times. These data belong to a study of human T cells and chemical hapten exposure. Overall study: Sensitization used 2% DPC on around 2 cm by around 2 cm upper inner arm skin.

TCRdb ran MiXCR on the RACE reads and lists one entry per CDR3 protein. Here the sample spans some 38,000 distinct CDR3 sequences, 7.6% being singletons. In germline, CDR1 is GTSNPN, CDR2 SVGIG (reference sequence). V was cut by 5 bases and J by 0 bases, with 11 bases left in between. This CDR3 contains 13 residues. Time point denoted: pre-sensitization, week 0. Treatment given: therapeutic diphenylcyclopropenone sensitization with weekly scalp DPC. This specimen was whole blood, taken in connection with sensitization to the hapten diphenylcyclopropenone (DPC). The gene calls are TRBV30 and TRBJ2-7; D possibly matches TRBD1 or TRBD2 (6 bases each). The clonotype comes from a woman between 45 and 65 years old with alopecia areata. Some clones in this sample may be carry-over from other donors' samples. CDR3 region: CAWAGHLSYEQYF. The CDR3 DNA reads TGTGCCTGGGCGGGACATCTCTCCTACGAGCAGTACTTC. Using reference TRBV30 and TRBJ2-7 for the parts outside the CDR3, the full variable domain is SQTIHQWPATLVQPVGSPLSLECTVEGTSNPNLYWYRQAAGRGLQLLFYSVGIGQISSEVPQNLSASRPQDRQFILSSKKLLLSDSGFYLCAWAGHLSYEQYFGPGTRLTVT.